What follows is one T cell receptor beta chain and its context. A few counts support this clone. Its antigen has not been determined. No much larger clone exists at a distance of one base, and base qualities are not known. The data derive from a study of shared clonotypes between healthy human individuals (dated by TCRdb to about 2020). A note on the overall study: The cohort included three men and two women between 18 and 49 years of age. Per donor, leukapheresis produced somewhere between about 0.8 and 9 billion PBMCs. Libraries were prepared and TCR repertoires were sequenced by different laboratories using diverse techniques, in order to increase sequencing depth and limit assay-specific biases. For each donor, CD4 naive and CD4 memory were each given three plates, CD8 naive was given two plates, and CD8 memory was given one plate. To estimate repertoire size and how much clonotype sharing occurs between individuals, the study deeply sequenced the blood TCR repertoires of a handful of healthy adults.

Using the deep immunoSEQ assay, multiplex PCR amplified TCR CDR3 regions from genomic DNA. Genomic DNA extracted from each cell subset was distributed evenly over all wells of several immunoSEQ 96-well plates, and each plate served as one replicate. For sorted subsets, each replicate PCR was loaded with 200 ng genomic DNA, equivalent to some 27,000 T cell genomes. The purified libraries were quantified using a Qubit 3.0 fluorometer, sized with a Bioanalyzer 2100, and then quantified again using the KAPA Library Quantification kit. Every immunoSEQ 96-well plate was sequenced on a dedicated single-read 150-cycle Illumina NextSeq 550 flow cell. The authors processed their data as follows. Because only junctional sequences without quality scores were contained in the immunoSEQ output, filtering matching that applied to full-length reads could not be performed. To assign V/J genes and CDR3, sequences were annotated using PyIR, a Python wrapper for IgBLAST v1.9, with IMGT germline references. Reads were removed for weak V/J assignments (E-value above 1e-6), missing CDR3, stop codons, out-of-frame junctions, or ambiguous translated residues. V3J clonotypes were defined as sequences sharing an identical inferred V gene, J gene, and CDR3 amino acid sequence. Percentage overlap between repertoires was calculated by dividing the number of shared unique clonotypes by the size of the smaller repertoire. Richness of each repertoire was evaluated using RTK rarefaction, the Chao1 estimator, and Recon v2.1 estimates of unobserved clonotypes. Generation probabilities for all TCRbeta clonotypes obtained by the gDNA method from a handful of donors were computed using OLGA. TCRdb holds this immuneACCESS table with in-frame rearrangements only. Some clones are missing; in checked studies, unresolved V genes explain under half, and the rest has no known cause. The DNA was the basis for D and trimming; V, J and clone size are from that table. This sample comprises about 1,900,000 clones, roughly 94% of them detected only once. Together, the top ten hold approximately 1% of the sample.

CD8 naive samples were obtained by positive selection for CCR7 among CD45RO-negative cells, yielding a CD45RA+CCR7+ population from which TemRA cells were excluded. The donors were healthy, HIV-negative adults with no recently reported acute infections or vaccinations. All donors were Caucasian adults living in Nashville, Tennessee, USA. Blood was collected by leukapheresis, and PBMCs were isolated by Ficoll-Histopaque density gradient centrifugation and then cryopreserved in liquid nitrogen vapor phase. Analytical flow cytometry was used to check the purity and quantity of each magnetically sorted T cell population. Genomic DNA was isolated from every sorted fraction and measured by UV absorbance on a Nanodrop 2000c. The CDR3 spans 17 residues, from the cysteine through the phenylalanine. The DNA shown is the 51-base CDR3, in frame from base 1. Sequences MGHRA (CDR1) and YSYEKL (CDR2) are obtained from the germline V gene. Trimmed from V: 3 bases; trimmed from J: 1 base; junction bases lacking a gene match: 7.

Summary of the overall study and its limitations: Compared with non-shared clonotypes, the clonotypes found in all four sorted-subset donors had higher generation probabilities. Pairwise subsampling indicated that sequencing depth was expected to affect the degree of clonotype sharing among donors. Naive subsets generally had larger estimated clonotype richness than memory subsets. Sampling was limited to blood, and TCR repertoires in tissue likely differ from TCR repertoires in blood. Because the study included only a small number of donors, the genetic and exposure-history diversity represented was limited. Around 5.4% of naive CD4, 3.5% of naive CD8, about 2.5% of memory CD4, and less than 0.45% of memory CD8 clonotypes were shared across several donors. Rarefaction of sorted-subset datasets indicated incomplete sequencing despite the large sequencing depth.

The chain joins TRBV4-1 to TRBJ2-2, with 8 bases matching TRBD1. The clonotype was recovered from a man between 18 and 29 years old in good health. Specimen: naive CD8+ T cells sorted from blood. The label giving this sample's cell subset or site can be read as: CD45RA+CCR7+. The nucleotide sequence reads TGCGCCAGCAGCCATGCAGCCGGGACAGGGAACACCGGGGAGCTGTTTTTT. It specifies CASSHAAGTGNTGELFF.